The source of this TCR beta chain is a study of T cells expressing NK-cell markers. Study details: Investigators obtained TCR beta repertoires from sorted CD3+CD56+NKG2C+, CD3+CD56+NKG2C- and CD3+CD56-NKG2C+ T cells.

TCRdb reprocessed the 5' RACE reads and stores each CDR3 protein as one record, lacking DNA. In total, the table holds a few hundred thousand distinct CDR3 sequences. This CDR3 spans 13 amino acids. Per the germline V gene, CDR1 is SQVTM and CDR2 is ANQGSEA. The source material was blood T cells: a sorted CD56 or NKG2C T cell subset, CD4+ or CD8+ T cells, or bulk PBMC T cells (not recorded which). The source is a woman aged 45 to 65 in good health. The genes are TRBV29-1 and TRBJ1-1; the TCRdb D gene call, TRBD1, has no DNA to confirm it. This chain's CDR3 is CSVVDRAVTEAFF.